This passage covers 5 T cell receptor beta chains from one sample sequenced in a study of blood T cell repertoires in COVID-19. Sequencing was performed with immunoSEQ multiplex PCR; in TCRdb, only in-frame clones are kept and a portion is missing. The repertoire holds roughly 250,000 clones, with about nine tenths as singletons. Sample: peripheral blood. These receptors were collected from a man aged 25 to 45 with COVID-19, enrolled during active disease.

The V gene is TRBV6-5, the J gene TRBJ2-7; 8 nucleotides match TRBD1. Germline values: CDR1 MNHEY, CDR2 SVGAGI. V trimming: 5 bases; J trimming: 6 bases; junction bases outside the gene matches: 6. This CDR3 has 13 residues. The CDR3 DNA reads TGTGCCAGCAGTACCGGGACAGGCTCCGAGCAGTACTTC. Protein: CASSTGTGSEQYF.

This clone was observed a handful of times. V gene TRBV19 combines with J gene TRBJ1-4; TRBD1 matches at 7 bases. This CDR3 spans 15 amino acids. Trimming cost V 5 bases and J 4 bases; bases outside gene matches: 7. Germline assignment: CDR1 LNHDA and CDR2 SQIVND (reference sequence). The chain's CDR3 is CASSLQQGINEKLFF. For the CDR3, the DNA is TGTGCCAGTAGTCTCCAACAGGGGATTAATGAAAAACTGTTTTTT.

The chain couples TRBV13 to TRBJ2-3, with TRBD2 as a possible D gene (6 bases). This CDR3 spans 14 amino acids. From germline, CDR1 is PRHDT and CDR2 FYEKMQ (reference sequence). The V end was cut by 5 bases, the J end by 0 bases, with 9 bases between. The CDR3 spells CASSAGTSTDTQYF. The DNA of the CDR3 is TGTGCCAGCAGCGCAGGGACTAGCACAGATACGCAGTATTTT.

The rearrangement links TRBV7-9 to TRBJ2-7; maybe TRBD2 (7 bases). This CDR3 spans 13 amino acids. CDR1 SEHNR and CDR2 FQNEAQ come from the germline V gene (reference sequence). V shed 3 bases and J shed 4 bases, with 10 bases lying between them. The CDR3 region is CASSLGGPYEQYF. The DNA for the CDR3 is TGTGCCAGCAGCTTGGGGGGGCCTTACGAGCAGTACTTC.

V and J are TRBV6-6 and TRBJ1-2; D remains unclear. From germline, CDR1 is MNHNY and CDR2 SVGAGI (reference sequence). CDR3 length: 16 amino acids. Deletions cut 2 bases from V and 3 bases from J, with 16 bases between. CDR3: CASSYSSWREDYGYTF. The CDR3, as DNA: TGTGCCAGCAGTTACAGTTCGTGGAGGGAAGACTATGGCTACACCTTC.